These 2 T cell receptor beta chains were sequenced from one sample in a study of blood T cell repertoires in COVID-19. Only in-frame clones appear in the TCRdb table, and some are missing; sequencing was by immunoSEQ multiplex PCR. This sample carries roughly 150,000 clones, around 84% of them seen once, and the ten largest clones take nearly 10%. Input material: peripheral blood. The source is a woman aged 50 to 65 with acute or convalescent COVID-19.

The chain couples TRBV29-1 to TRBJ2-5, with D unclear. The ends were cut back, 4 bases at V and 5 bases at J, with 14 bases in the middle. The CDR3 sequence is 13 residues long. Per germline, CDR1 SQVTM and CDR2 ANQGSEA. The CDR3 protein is CSVAGPREETQYF. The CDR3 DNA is TGCAGCGTTGCTGGGCCCCGTGAGGAGACCCAGTACTTC.

This CDR3 is CASRGQGLDTIYF. For the CDR3, the DNA is TGTGCCAGCCGAGGACAGGGTCTAGACACCATATATTTT. V and J are TRBV4-2 and TRBJ1-3, with TRBD1 identical over 8 bases. V lost 8 bases and J lost 8; bases outside the gene matches: 8. Germline CDR1 LGHNA, CDR2 YNFKEQ. This CDR3 region has 13 residues.